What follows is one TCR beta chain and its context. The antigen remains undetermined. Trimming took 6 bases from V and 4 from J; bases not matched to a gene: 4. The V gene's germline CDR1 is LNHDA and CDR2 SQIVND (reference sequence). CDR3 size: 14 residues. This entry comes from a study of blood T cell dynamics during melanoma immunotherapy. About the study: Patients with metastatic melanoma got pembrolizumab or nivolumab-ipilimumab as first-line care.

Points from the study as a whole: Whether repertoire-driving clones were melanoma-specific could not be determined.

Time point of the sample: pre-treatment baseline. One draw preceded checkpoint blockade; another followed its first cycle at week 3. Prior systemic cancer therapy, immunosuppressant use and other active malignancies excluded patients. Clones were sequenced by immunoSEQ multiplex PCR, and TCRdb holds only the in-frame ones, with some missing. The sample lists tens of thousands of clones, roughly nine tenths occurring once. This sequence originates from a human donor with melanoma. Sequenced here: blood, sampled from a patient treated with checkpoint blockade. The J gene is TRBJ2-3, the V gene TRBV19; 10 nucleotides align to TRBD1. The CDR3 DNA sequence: TGTGCCAGTAGACCGACAGGGGGCGCAGATACGCAGTATTTT. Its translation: CASRPTGGADTQYF.